This T cell receptor beta chain was recovered during a study of blood T cell repertoires in COVID-19. Study-wide context: Researchers got acute and convalescent COVID-19 samples from the United States, Italy and Spain. PBMCs, B-cell-depleted T cells, or T cells provided the cDNA or gDNA that made up the material.

The germline V gene encodes CDR1 MDHEN and CDR2 SYDVKM. The CDR3 extends over 14 amino acids. V was trimmed by 3 bases and J by 3 bases, leaving 12 bases between them. Clones were sequenced by immunoSEQ multiplex PCR, and TCRdb holds only the in-frame ones, with some missing. The profile shows about 40,000 clones, around 90% of them singletons. The clonotype comes from a human donor in a cohort sampled during active COVID-19. The chain has TRBV28 and TRBJ2-7; possible D gene TRBD2, 6 bases. Sequenced: peripheral blood. DNA of the CDR3: TGTGCCAGCAGTTTTAGGAGGGGTCGCTACGAGCAGTACTTC. It encodes CASSFRRGRYEQYF.